Following are 30 T cell receptor beta chains from one sample sequenced in a study of blood T cell repertoires in COVID-19. Measured with immunoSEQ multiplex PCR; TCRdb has only the in-frame clones, and not every one. Counted here are about 190,000 clones, about 75% occurring once; the ten biggest clones make up around 24%. Sequenced sample: peripheral blood. These receptors originate from a woman in her 70s with acute or convalescent COVID-19.

This rearrangement joins TRBV11-1 to TRBJ1-1; 8 bases align to TRBD1. This CDR3 has 15 residues. Germline V CDR1 and CDR2: SGHAT, FQDESV (reference sequence). V lost 1 base and J lost 4; bases outside the gene matches: 5. CDR3 residues: CASSLGTGGGTEAFF. The CDR3 DNA reads TGTGCCAGCAGCTTAGGAACAGGGGGAGGCACTGAAGCTTTCTTT.

This clone is a singleton in its sample. This chain links TRBV3-1 (or the pseudogene TRBV3-2) with TRBJ1-2, with D possibly matching TRBD1 (5 bases). Trimming cost V 3 bases and J 8 bases, with 19 bases left between them. This CDR3 has 15 residues. CDR1 and CDR2 from the germline V gene are LGHDT and YNNKEL (reference sequence). The CDR3 bases are TGTGCCAGCAGCCATAGCTCAGGGTTAACTGACGGCTACACCTTC. This sequence encodes CASSHSSGLTDGYTF.

The chain joins TRBV30 to TRBJ1-1, with a weak D call TRBD1 (5 bases). Trimming cost V 2 bases and J 5 bases, with 6 bases left between them. CDR3 length: 11 amino acids. Germline CDR1 reads GTSNPN; CDR2 reads SVGIG (reference sequence). The CDR3 loop is CAWSPGTEAFF. The CDR3 nucleotides read TGTGCCTGGAGTCCAGGGACTGAAGCTTTCTTT. Variable domain in full (rest from reference TRBV30 and TRBJ1-1): SQTIHQWPATLVQPVGSPLSLECTVEGTSNPNLYWYRQAAGRGLQLLFYSVGIGQISSEVPQNLSASRPQDRQFILSSKKLLLSDSGFYLCAWSPGTEAFFGQGTRLTVV.

This chain uses TRBV10-1 with TRBJ2-5; 9 bases match TRBD2. The CDR3 contains 14 residues. The germline gives CDR1 WNHNN, CDR2 SYGVQD (reference sequence). V gave up 1 base and J gave up 5 bases; unmatched junction bases: 2. The CDR3 nucleotides read TGCGCCAGCAGTGAGTTAGCGGGAGTGGAGACCCAGTACTTC. Its protein product is CASSELAGVETQYF.

This clone appeared once. The genes are TRBV3-1 (or the pseudogene TRBV3-2) and TRBJ1-1; D call uncertain. The length of the CDR3 is 13 residues. The ends were cut back, 5 bases at V and 0 bases at J, with 7 bases in the middle. Germline V gene sequence: CDR1 LGHDT, CDR2 YNNKEL (reference sequence). The CDR3 region has the DNA TGTGCCAGCAGCAAAAGCATGAACACTGAAGCTTTCTTT. It translates to CASSKSMNTEAFF.

V usage is TRBV2 and J usage is TRBJ1-5; 9 bases align to TRBD1. The junction had 7 bases not matched to a gene; V was cut back by 7 bases and J by 9 bases. The CDR3 length is 13 residues. Germline V gives CDR1 SNHLY, CDR2 FYNNEI. The CDR3 reads CASTNRGLRPQHF. The CDR3 DNA sequence: TGTGCCAGCACCAACAGGGGGCTTCGGCCCCAGCATTTT.

The gene calls are TRBV2 and TRBJ2-1; 10 positions agree with TRBD2. Germline CDR1 and CDR2: SNHLY and FYNNEI. The CDR3 runs 16 residues. After removal of 3 bases from V and 3 bases from J, the junction contained 5 bases not matched to a gene. The CDR3 nucleotides are TGTGCCAGCAGTGATCGTTGGACTAGCGGCTACAATGAGCAGTTCTTC. This translates into CASSDRWTSGYNEQFF.

This clone was seen just once. The gene calls are TRBV6-5 and TRBJ1-5, with D possibly being TRBD1 (5 bases). The length of the CDR3 is 12 residues. V dropped 2 bases and J dropped 8 bases, with 7 bases sitting between them. CDR1 and CDR2 from the germline V gene are MNHEY and SVGAGI. The CDR3 here is CASSYGGEPQHF. CDR3 nucleotide sequence: TGTGCCAGCAGTTACGGAGGGGAGCCCCAGCATTTT.

The rearrangement joins TRBV19 to TRBJ2-1; 10 bases line up with TRBD1. Germline V gives CDR1 LNHDA, CDR2 SQIVND (reference sequence). V was clipped by 4 bases and J by 13 bases; unmatched bases: 13. CDR3 size: 15 residues. The chain's CDR3 is CASSTRQGAERAQFF. CDR3 nucleotides: TGTGCCAGTAGTACCCGACAGGGGGCAGAGCGGGCCCAGTTCTTC.

V gene TRBV19 combines with J gene TRBJ1-1; perhaps TRBD1 as D (5 bases). Trimming cost V 4 bases and J 1 base, with 13 bases left between them. This CDR3 contains 15 residues. CDR1 and CDR2 from the germline V gene are LNHDA and SQIVND (reference sequence). In nucleotides, the CDR3 is TGTGCCAGTAGTACCCAGTGGGGCGGGAACACTGAAGCTTTCTTT. Protein: CASSTQWGGNTEAFF. The full variable domain, with the rest looked up from reference TRBV19 and TRBJ1-1, is DGGITQSPKYLFRKEGQNVTLSCEQNLNHDAMYWYRQDPGQGLRLIYYSQIVNDFQKGDIAEGYSVSREKKESFPLTVTSAQKNPTAFYLCASSTQWGGNTEAFFGQGTRLTVV.

This clone appeared a few times. V is TRBV6-2 or TRBV6-3 and J is TRBJ2-2; a possible D gene is TRBD1 (5 bases). The V gene's germline CDR1 is MNHEY and CDR2 SVGEGT. The CDR3 is 16 amino acids. V lost 3 bases and J 5 bases, leaving 16 bases between the germline ends. The CDR3 here is CASSYVQGYYTGELFF. CDR3 coding DNA: TGTGCCAGCAGTTATGTGCAGGGATATTATACCGGGGAGCTGTTTTTT.

Details on this clone: The same CDR3 also results from other DNA sequences found in this sample. The gene calls are TRBV7-3 and TRBJ1-1; D is unresolved. This CDR3 is 13 amino acids long. Germline CDR1 and CDR2: SGHTA and FQGTGA. Between the trimmed V and J ends, which lost 3 bases and 3 bases, there was a span of 8 bases. CDR3 in DNA: TGTGCCAGCAGCTTGCGGGGAGACACTGAAGCTTTCTTT. It yields the protein CASSLRGDTEAFF.

The V call is TRBV5-4, the J call TRBJ2-2, with D uncertain. In germline, CDR1 is SGHNT, CDR2 YYREEE (reference sequence). There are 16 residues in the CDR3. With 4 bases removed from V and 5 bases from J, the gap between germline ends came to 18 bases. The CDR3 loop reads CASSAGPIVATGELFF. The CDR3 region has the DNA TGTGCCAGCAGCGCTGGCCCTATAGTAGCAACCGGGGAGCTGTTTTTT.

The CDR3 region has the DNA TGTGCCAGCAGTGAAATGGGGGCACGGGGGGACTACGAGCAGTACTTC. Translating gives CASSEMGARGDYEQYF. J is TRBJ2-7 and V is TRBV25-1, with D possibly matching TRBD2 (7 bases). The CDR3 length is 16 residues. Germline V gene sequence: CDR1 MGHDK, CDR2 SYGVNS. Deletions cut 2 bases from V and 3 bases from J, with 17 bases between.

The chain is built from TRBV29-1 and TRBJ2-3; 11 bases map to TRBD1. V lost 4 bases and J lost 0; bases outside the gene matches: 0. The CDR3 runs 14 residues. The germline V gene encodes CDR1 SQVTM and CDR2 ANQGSEA. DNA of the CDR3: TGCAGCGTTGGGGACAGGGGGAGCACAGATACGCAGTATTTT. Amino acids: CSVGDRGSTDTQYF.

J is TRBJ1-2 and V is TRBV6-6; 8 nucleotides agree with TRBD1. The CDR3 length is 14 residues. Germline lookup yields CDR1 MNHNY and CDR2 SVGAGI (reference sequence). The V segment lost 0 bases and the J segment 4 bases; nucleotides outside the gene matches: 1. CDR3 protein: CASSYSTGAYGYTF. The CDR3 DNA reads as TGTGCCAGCAGTTACTCGACAGGGGCCTATGGCTACACCTTC.

The V and J genes are TRBV5-8 and TRBJ2-1, with 8 bases matching TRBD2. Looked up from germline, CDR1 is SGHTS and CDR2 is YDEGEE. The CDR3 totals 15 residues. Trimming removed 4 bases from V and 7 bases from J; junction bases left unmatched: 10. The CDR3 sequence: CASSLSGRGTNEQFF. As DNA, the CDR3 is TGTGCCAGCAGCCTGAGCGGGAGAGGAACAAATGAGCAGTTCTTC.

CDR3 loop: CASSLQGLAAAYEQYF. The CDR3 DNA reads as TGTGCCAGCAGCTTGCAGGGACTAGCTGCCGCCTACGAGCAGTACTTC. The chain carries TRBV7-2 and TRBJ2-7; 9 bases align to TRBD2. This CDR3 has 16 residues. Per germline, CDR1 SGHTA and CDR2 FQGNSA. The V and J ends lost 3 bases and 2 bases, in that order; junction bases with no gene match: 8.

V gene TRBV9 combines with J gene TRBJ1-5; D perhaps matches TRBD1 (5 bases). In germline, CDR1 is SGDLS, CDR2 YYNGEE. Trimming stripped 3 bases from V and 1 base from J, with 8 bases between. The CDR3 has 14 amino acids. For the CDR3, the DNA is TGTGCCAGCAGCGCCGACAGAAGCAATCAGCCCCAGCATTTT. Protein product: CASSADRSNQPQHF.

The chain is built from TRBV6-2 or TRBV6-3 and TRBJ2-2, with 9 nucleotides matching TRBD2. Germline values: CDR1 MNHEY, CDR2 SVGEGT. The CDR3 totals 16 residues. The ends lost 4 bases at V and 6 bases at J; junction bases unmatched: 9. The CDR3 reads CASSSKREVSPGELFF. CDR3 nucleotide sequence: TGTGCCAGCAGTTCCAAGCGGGAGGTTTCACCCGGGGAGCTGTTTTTT.

This clone was counted once. This rearrangement joins TRBV30 to TRBJ1-1; TRBD1 might be the D (6 bases). The germline V gene has CDR1 GTSNPN and CDR2 SVGIG (reference sequence). V lost 4 bases to trimming and J lost 5 bases, with 11 bases between them. The length of the CDR3 is 12 residues. The CDR3 DNA reads as TGTGCCTGGATGTACAGGGCTACTGAAGCTTTCTTT. This sequence encodes CAWMYRATEAFF.

This chain links TRBV4-2 with TRBJ2-7; the match to TRBD2 covers 7 bases. The CDR3 is made up of 18 amino acids. V was pared by 1 base and J by 5 bases, with 17 bases of the junction left unmatched. Germline CDR1 reads LGHNA; CDR2 reads YNFKEQ. The CDR3 nucleotides are TGTGCCAGCAGCCAAGGTAGGTCATGTTTGGGGGAGGGCCACGAGCAGTACTTC. Translation: CASSQGRSCLGEGHEQYF.

The chain couples TRBV18 to TRBJ2-7; no clear D gene. Looked up from germline, CDR1 is KGHSH and CDR2 is LQKENI. V was pared by 4 bases and J by 4 bases, with 14 bases between. The CDR3 runs to 14 residues. CDR3 protein: CASSRDTSVYEQYF. In DNA form, the CDR3 reads TGTGCCAGCTCACGTGATACAAGTGTGTACGAGCAGTACTTC.

The V call is TRBV24-1, the J call TRBJ2-2; the D is unclear. Germline assignment: CDR1 KGHDR and CDR2 SFDVKD. V lost 4 bases and J 4 bases, leaving 3 bases between the germline ends. The CDR3 consists of 12 residues. The CDR3 region has the DNA TGTGCCACCAGTGACGGCACCGGGGAGCTGTTTTTT. Protein product: CATSDGTGELFF.

The CDR3 DNA is TGTGCCAGCAGCCCCGGGGCCGCGGGAAGAGGGCAAGAGACCCAGTACTTC. Translated, it gives CASSPGAAGRGQETQYF. This chain uses TRBV5-4 with TRBJ2-5; the D gene is possibly TRBD2 (6 bases). The germline CDR1 and CDR2 sequences are SGHNT and YYREEE (reference sequence). The CDR3 totals 17 residues. Trimming removed 4 bases from V and 2 bases from J, with 21 bases in between.

The chain combines TRBV19 with TRBJ2-2, with D perhaps TRBD2 (5 bases). Germline V gene sequence: CDR1 LNHDA, CDR2 SQIVND (reference sequence). The CDR3 is 15 amino acids. Deletions cut 2 bases from V and 4 bases from J, with 11 bases between. The CDR3 loop is CASSIRAGPTGELFF. Here the CDR3 DNA reads TGTGCCAGTAGTATACGTGCGGGCCCCACCGGGGAGCTGTTTTTT.

This clone was seen only once. V usage is TRBV3-1 (or the pseudogene TRBV3-2) and J usage is TRBJ1-2; TRBD1 matches 9 bases. The germline CDR1 and CDR2 sequences are LGHDT and YNNKEL (reference sequence). The V and J ends lost 4 bases and 8 bases, in that order; junction bases with no gene match: 8. There are 14 residues in the CDR3. CDR3 sequence (DNA): TGTGCCAGCAGCCTACTACAGGGGGCGAGGGGCTACACCTTC. Translation: CASSLLQGARGYTF.

The V gene is TRBV5-6, the J gene TRBJ1-1, with TRBD1 matching 9 bases. This CDR3 is 16 amino acids long. V shed 4 bases, J shed 4 bases, and the junction held 11 bases outside the gene matches. Germline V lookup: CDR1 SGHDT, CDR2 YYEEEE. CDR3 nucleotide sequence: TGTGCCAGCAGCCCCGGGACAGGGTCATATCGCACTGAAGCTTTCTTT. It translates to CASSPGTGSYRTEAFF.

V usage is TRBV5-4 and J usage is TRBJ2-1; 10 bases fit TRBD2. Germline V gene data show CDR1 as SGHNT and CDR2 as YYREEE (reference sequence). Trimming cost V 4 bases and J 9 bases; bases outside gene matches: 10. This CDR3 comprises 15 residues. The CDR3 DNA reads TGTGCCAGCAGCATAAGCGGGAGGGCCTCCGGTGAGCAGTTCTTC. Translation gives CASSISGRASGEQFF.

The V call is TRBV29-1, the J call TRBJ2-1, with 8 bases that match TRBD2. The CDR3 contains 17 residues. V shed 6 bases, J shed 8 bases, and the junction held 21 bases outside the gene matches. Germline loops: CDR1 SQVTM, CDR2 ANQGSEA. In DNA, the CDR3 is TGCAGCGTCACCACGAGGACCCGACTAGCGTTTCTCGATGAGCAGTTCTTC. Protein product: CSVTTRTRLAFLDEQFF.